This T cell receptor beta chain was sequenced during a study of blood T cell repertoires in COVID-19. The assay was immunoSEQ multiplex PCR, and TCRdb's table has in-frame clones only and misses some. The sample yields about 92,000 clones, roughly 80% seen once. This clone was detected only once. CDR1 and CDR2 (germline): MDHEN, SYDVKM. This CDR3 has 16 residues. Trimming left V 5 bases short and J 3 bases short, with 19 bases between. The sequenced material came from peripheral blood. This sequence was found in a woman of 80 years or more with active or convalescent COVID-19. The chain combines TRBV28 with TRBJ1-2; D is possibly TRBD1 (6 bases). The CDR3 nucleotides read TGTGCCAGCAGTGATACTACAGGGAGAGTTGACTATGGCTACACCTTC. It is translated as CASSDTTGRVDYGYTF.